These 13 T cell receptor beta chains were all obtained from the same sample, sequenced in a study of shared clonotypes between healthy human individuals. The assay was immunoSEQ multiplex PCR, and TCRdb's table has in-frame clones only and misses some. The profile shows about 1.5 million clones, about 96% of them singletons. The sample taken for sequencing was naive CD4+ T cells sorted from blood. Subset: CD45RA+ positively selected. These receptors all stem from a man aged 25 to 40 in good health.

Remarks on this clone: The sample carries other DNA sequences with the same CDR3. The CDR3 region has the DNA TGTGCCAGCAGCTTAGGGGGAAGCACAGATACGCAGTATTTT. Its protein is CASSLGGSTDTQYF. V is TRBV5-6 and J is TRBJ2-3; possibly TRBD1 for D (6 bases). The CDR3 loop spans 14 amino acids. Germline values: CDR1 SGHDT, CDR2 YYEEEE. Trimming cost V 2 bases and J 0 bases, with 7 bases left between them. Combining the CDR3 with reference TRBV5-6 and TRBJ2-3 gives the whole variable domain DAGVTQSPTHLIKTRGQQVTLRCSPKSGHDTVSWYQQALGQGPQFIFQYYEEEERQRGNFPDRFSGHQFPNYSSELNVNALLLGDSALYLCASSLGGSTDTQYFGPGTRLTVL.

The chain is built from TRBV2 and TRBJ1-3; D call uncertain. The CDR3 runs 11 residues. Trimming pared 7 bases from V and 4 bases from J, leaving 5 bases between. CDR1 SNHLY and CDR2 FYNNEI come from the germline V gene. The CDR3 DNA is TGTGCCAGCAAAGCCGGAAACACCATATATTTT. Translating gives CASKAGNTIYF.

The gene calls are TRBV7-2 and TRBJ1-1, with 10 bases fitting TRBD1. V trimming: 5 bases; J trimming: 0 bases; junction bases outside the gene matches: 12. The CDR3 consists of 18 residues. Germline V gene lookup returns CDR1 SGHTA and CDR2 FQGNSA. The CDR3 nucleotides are TGTGCCAGCAGCCAACTAGGGACAGGGGTTAAAATGAACACTGAAGCTTTCTTT. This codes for CASSQLGTGVKMNTEAFF.

Written as DNA, the CDR3 is TGTGCCAGCAGCTTAGGGAGGGCATACTCTGAAGCTTTCTTT. Translation: CASSLGRAYSEAFF. The chain couples TRBV7-9 to TRBJ1-1; D gene ambiguous. V lost 1 base to trimming and J lost 6 bases, with 12 bases between them. In germline, CDR1 is SEHNR, CDR2 FQNEAQ (reference sequence). The CDR3 spans 14 residues.

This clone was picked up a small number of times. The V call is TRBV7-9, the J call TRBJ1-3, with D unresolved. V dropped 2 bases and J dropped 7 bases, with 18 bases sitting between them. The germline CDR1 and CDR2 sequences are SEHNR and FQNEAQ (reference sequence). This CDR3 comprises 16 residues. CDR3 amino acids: CASSLLALIRNNTIYF. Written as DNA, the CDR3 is TGTGCCAGCAGCTTACTGGCGCTCATAAGGAATAACACCATATATTTT.

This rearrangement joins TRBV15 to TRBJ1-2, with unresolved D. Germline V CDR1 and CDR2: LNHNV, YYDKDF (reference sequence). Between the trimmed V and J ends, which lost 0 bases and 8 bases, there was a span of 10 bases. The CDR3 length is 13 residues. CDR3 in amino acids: CATSRDRQEGYTF. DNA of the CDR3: TGTGCCACCAGCAGAGATCGGCAGGAGGGCTACACCTTC.

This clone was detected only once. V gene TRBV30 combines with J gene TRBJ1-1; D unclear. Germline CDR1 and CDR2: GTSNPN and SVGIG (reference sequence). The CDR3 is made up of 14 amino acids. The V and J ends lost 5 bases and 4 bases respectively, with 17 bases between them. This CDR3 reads CAWGAADLGTEAFF. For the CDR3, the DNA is TGTGCCTGGGGCGCGGCGGACCTTGGCACTGAAGCTTTCTTT. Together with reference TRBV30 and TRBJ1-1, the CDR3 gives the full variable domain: SQTIHQWPATLVQPVGSPLSLECTVEGTSNPNLYWYRQAAGRGLQLLFYSVGIGQISSEVPQNLSASRPQDRQFILSSKKLLLSDSGFYLCAWGAADLGTEAFFGQGTRLTVV.

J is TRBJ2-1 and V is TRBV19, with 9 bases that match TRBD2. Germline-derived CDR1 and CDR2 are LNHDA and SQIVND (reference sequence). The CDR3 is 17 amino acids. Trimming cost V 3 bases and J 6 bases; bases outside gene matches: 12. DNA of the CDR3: TGTGCCAGTAGTATTCTACCCGCGGGAGGGCCCTTCAATGAGCAGTTCTTC. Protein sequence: CASSILPAGGPFNEQFF.

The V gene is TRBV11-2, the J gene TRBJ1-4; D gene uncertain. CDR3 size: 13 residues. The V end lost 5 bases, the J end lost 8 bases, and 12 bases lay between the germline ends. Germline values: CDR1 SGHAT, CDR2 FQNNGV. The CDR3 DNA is TGTGCCAGCAGCCGATGGGCTGGGGAAAAACTGTTTTTT. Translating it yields CASSRWAGEKLFF.

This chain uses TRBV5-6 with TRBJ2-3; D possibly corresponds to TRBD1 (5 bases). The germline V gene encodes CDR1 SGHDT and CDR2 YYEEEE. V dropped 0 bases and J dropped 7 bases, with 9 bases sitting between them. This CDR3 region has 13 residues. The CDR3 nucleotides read TGTGCCAGCAGCTTGGCAGGGAAATATACGCAGTATTTT. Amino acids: CASSLAGKYTQYF.

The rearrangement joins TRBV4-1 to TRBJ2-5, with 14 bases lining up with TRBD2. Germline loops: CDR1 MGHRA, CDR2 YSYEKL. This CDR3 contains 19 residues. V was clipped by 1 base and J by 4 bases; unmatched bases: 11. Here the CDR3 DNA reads TGCGCCAGCAGCCAAGTTGATGGTGCGGGGACTAGCGGGGGAGAGACCCAGTACTTC. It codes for CASSQVDGAGTSGGETQYF.

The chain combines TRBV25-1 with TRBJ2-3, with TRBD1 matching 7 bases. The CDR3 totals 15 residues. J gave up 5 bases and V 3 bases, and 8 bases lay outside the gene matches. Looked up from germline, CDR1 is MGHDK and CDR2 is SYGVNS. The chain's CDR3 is CASSDRRGQEDTQYF. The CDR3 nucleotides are TGTGCCAGCAGTGATCGAAGGGGGCAGGAAGATACGCAGTATTTT.

The DNA for the CDR3 is TGTGCTAGTGGAGATGTGGGTGCGGGAGTCCCCGGGGAGCTGTTTTTT. It translates to CASGDVGAGVPGELFF. This chain uses TRBV12-5 with TRBJ2-2, with 7 bases that match TRBD2. The germline V gene encodes CDR1 LGHNT and CDR2 FRNRAP. This CDR3 spans 16 amino acids. After removal of 6 bases from V and 6 bases from J, the junction contained 13 bases not matched to a gene.